The 16 T cell receptor beta chains reported below all come from one sample, sequenced in a study of T cell clones after liver transplantation. Data came from immunoSEQ multiplex PCR; TCRdb stores just in-frame clones and leaves some out. The profile shows around 76,000 clones, over 70% of them singletons. Source: CD4+ T cells from blood, taken 12 months after liver transplant. The source is a human patient who received a liver transplant. Some of the T cells might come from the graft donor.

This clone was picked up a small number of times. The chain is built from TRBV15 and TRBJ2-4; TRBD2 matches 14 bases. V dropped 5 bases and J dropped 8; count of bases not matched to a gene: 8. The germline CDR1 and CDR2 sequences are LNHNV and YYDKDF (reference sequence). The CDR3 runs to 16 residues. The CDR3: CATSDGLAGGGYIQYF. The CDR3 region has the DNA TGTGCCACCAGCGATGGACTAGCGGGGGGAGGGTACATTCAGTACTTC.

V and J are TRBV29-1 and TRBJ2-3, with a weak D call TRBD2 (6 bases). V was clipped by 2 bases and J by 6 bases, with 18 bases between them. Germline V lookup: CDR1 SQVTM, CDR2 ANQGSEA. The CDR3 is made up of 15 amino acids. CDR3 in DNA: TGCAGCGTTGAAATGACTAGTTCAAGGAGGGATACGCAGTATTTT. This translates into CSVEMTSSRRDTQYF.

V is TRBV7-2 and J is TRBJ1-1; 9 positions match TRBD1. V dropped 5 bases and J dropped 4; count of bases not matched to a gene: 2. CDR3 length: 13 amino acids. CDR1 is SGHTA and CDR2 is FQGNSA in the germline V gene. In nucleotides, the CDR3 is TGTGCCAGCAGCGGACAGGGGTTCACTGAAGCTTTCTTT. Encoded protein: CASSGQGFTEAFF.

This chain joins TRBV9 and TRBJ2-3; no definite D call. The germline V gene encodes CDR1 SGDLS and CDR2 YYNGEE. This CDR3 is 14 amino acids long. Trimming pared 0 bases from V and 2 bases from J, leaving 7 bases between. The CDR3 loop reads CASSVAHSTDTQYF. CDR3 nucleotide sequence: TGTGCCAGCAGCGTAGCACATTCCACAGATACGCAGTATTTT. Full variable domain (outside the CDR3, taken from reference TRBV9 and TRBJ2-3): DSGVTQTPKHLITATGQRVTLRCSPRSGDLSVYWYQQSLDQGLQFLIQYYNGEERAKGNILERFSAQQFPDLHSELNLSSLELGDSALYFCASSVAHSTDTQYFGPGTRLTVL.

The chain uses TRBV28 and TRBJ1-1; the D gene is possibly TRBD1 (5 bases). CDR3 size: 15 residues. Trimming shortened V by 4 bases and J by 4 bases, and 16 bases separated the two germline ends. Germline V lookup: CDR1 MDHEN, CDR2 SYDVKM. CDR3 sequence reads: CASSSPRGSITEAFF. In nucleotides, the CDR3 is TGTGCCAGCAGTTCCCCCCGGGGGTCAATCACTGAAGCTTTCTTT.

This clone has more than one count but fewer than ten. The chain joins TRBV29-1 to TRBJ1-2; 9 positions agree with TRBD1. After removal of 1 base from V and 8 bases from J, the junction contained 5 bases not matched to a gene. The germline CDR1 and CDR2 sequences are SQVTM and ANQGSEA. This CDR3 contains 13 residues. CDR3 sequence reads: CSVEGRQGGGYTF. The CDR3 region has the DNA TGCAGCGTTGAAGGTCGACAGGGGGGAGGCTACACCTTC.

The rearrangement links TRBV20-1 to TRBJ2-7, with D uncertain. The CDR3 is 11 residues long. V shed 4 bases and J shed 1 base, with 5 bases lying between them. Per the germline V gene, CDR1 is DFQATT and CDR2 is SNEGSKA (reference sequence). CDR3 sequence (DNA): TGCAGTGCTACGGAGTCCTACGAGCAGTACTTC. This encodes CSATESYEQYF.

The CDR3 DNA sequence: TGTGCCAGCAGCTTTGCGGGAGGGTTTGGGAATGAGCAGTTCTTC. Encoded protein: CASSFAGGFGNEQFF. The chain carries TRBV7-2 and TRBJ2-1; TRBD2 matches at 9 bases. J lost 7 bases, V lost 3 bases, and 7 bases had no gene match. Germline CDR1 is SGHTA and CDR2 is FQGNSA. The CDR3 spans 15 residues.

V gene TRBV27 combines with J gene TRBJ1-4, with D possibly being TRBD1 (5 bases). Trimming took 3 bases from V and 5 from J, leaving 13 bases between them. From germline, CDR1 is MNHEY and CDR2 SMNVEV (reference sequence). The CDR3 extends over 15 amino acids. The CDR3 sequence: CASSFRDGRNEKLFF. Written as DNA, the CDR3 is TGTGCCAGCAGTTTTAGGGACGGCCGAAATGAAAAACTGTTTTTT.

This clone appeared a single time. V and J are TRBV28 and TRBJ1-5, with D possibly matching TRBD1 (5 bases). Trimming shortened V by 4 bases and J by 4 bases, and 14 bases separated the two germline ends. Per the germline V gene, CDR1 is MDHEN and CDR2 is SYDVKM. The CDR3 consists of 15 residues. CDR3 DNA: TGTGCCAGCAGTTCCGCGGGGGACCGAAATCAGCCCCAGCATTTT. This codes for CASSSAGDRNQPQHF. Variable domain in full (rest from reference TRBV28 and TRBJ1-5): DVKVTQSSRYLVKRTGEKVFLECVQDMDHENMFWYRQDPGLGLRLIYFSYDVKMKEKGDIPEGYSVSREKKERFSLILESASTNQTSMYLCASSSAGDRNQPQHFGDGTRLSIL.

The chain couples TRBV15 to TRBJ1-4; D ambiguous. This CDR3 is built from 15 residues. Germline V gene data show CDR1 as LNHNV and CDR2 as YYDKDF (reference sequence). Trimming stripped 0 bases from V and 4 bases from J, with 9 bases between. For the CDR3, the DNA is TGTGCCACCAGCAGAGATCAGCAGAGTAATGAAAAACTGTTTTTT. Protein product: CATSRDQQSNEKLFF. Combining the CDR3 with reference TRBV15 and TRBJ1-4 gives the whole variable domain DAMVIQNPRYQVTQFGKPVTLSCSQTLNHNVMYWYQQKSSQAPKLLFHYYDKDFNNEADTPDNFQSRRPNTSFCFLDIRSPGLGDTAMYLCATSRDQQSNEKLFFGSGTQLSVL.

The chain recombines TRBV4-1 with TRBJ2-7; D could derive from TRBD1 or TRBD2 (6 bases each). Germline-derived CDR1 and CDR2 are MGHRA and YSYEKL. The length of the CDR3 is 16 residues. V dropped 0 bases and J dropped 1 base, with 13 bases sitting between them. The CDR3 is CASSQDLGGTSYEQYF. The CDR3 coding sequence is TGCGCCAGCAGCCAAGATTTGGGGGGCACTTCCTACGAGCAGTACTTC.

The chain uses TRBV25-1 and TRBJ1-3, with 10 nucleotides matching TRBD1. The germline gives CDR1 MGHDK, CDR2 SYGVNS. The CDR3 sequence is 13 residues long. With V trimmed by 8 bases and J by 7 bases, 5 bases remained unmatched. CDR3 loop: CASVSDRGNTIYF. For the CDR3, the DNA is TGTGCCAGCGTATCGGACAGGGGGAACACCATATATTTT.

The genes are TRBV14 and TRBJ2-1, with 10 bases fitting TRBD2. Germline V gene data show CDR1 as SGHDN and CDR2 as FVKESK. With V trimmed by 4 bases and J by 8 bases, 11 bases remained unmatched. The CDR3 is 16 amino acids. The CDR3 loop reads CASSLSGLAHLDEQFF. Here the CDR3 DNA reads TGTGCCAGCAGCCTTTCGGGACTAGCGCACCTCGATGAGCAGTTCTTC.

The chain uses TRBV25-1 and TRBJ2-3, with D hard to call. The CDR3 loop spans 11 amino acids. CDR1 is MGHDK and CDR2 is SYGVNS in the germline V gene. The V end lost 3 bases, the J end lost 8 bases, and 6 bases lay between the germline ends. DNA of the CDR3: TGTGCCAGCAGTGAGTCATTTACGCAGTATTTT. It encodes CASSESFTQYF.

The J gene is TRBJ1-1, the V gene TRBV4-3; tentative D call: TRBD1 (6 bases). CDR3 size: 14 residues. CDR1 and CDR2 (germline): LGHNA, YSLEER. V was clipped by 4 bases and J by 4 bases, with 13 bases between them. The CDR3 DNA is TGCGCCAGCAGCCTCCACGGAGGGGGCACTGAAGCTTTCTTT. Translation gives CASSLHGGGTEAFF.